The following is a TCR beta chain sequence with its context. Authors' analysis steps: For nucleated cells, counts were estimated from reference gene primer amplification. Using immunoSEQ multiplex PCR, the repertoire was profiled, and TCRdb retains in-frame clones only, with some absent. V and J calls and clone size are those listed in that table; D and trimming were worked out from the DNA. The data contain roughly 120,000 clones, more than 70% of them singletons. The data belong to a study of blood T cell repertoires in COVID-19. Study-wide context: COVID-19 samples collected from the United States, Italy and Spain covered acute and convalescent phases.

Germline V gene data show CDR1 as KGHDR and CDR2 as SFDVKD. V gave up 3 bases and J gave up 8 bases, with 15 bases separating them. The CDR3 length is 15 residues. The TCR was taken from a man aged 65 to 85 with acute or convalescent COVID-19. Sequencing input: peripheral blood. V usage is TRBV24-1 and J usage is TRBJ1-4; the D gene is possibly TRBD1 (6 bases). CDR3 loop: CATSDPTQGIEKLFF. CDR3 coding DNA: TGTGCCACCAGTGATCCTACTCAGGGGATAGAAAAACTGTTTTTT.